This T cell receptor beta chain originates from a study of cytomegalovirus exposure and HLA in healthy donors. Study details: The roughly 700 first-cohort repertoires and the 120 or so validation repertoires shared the same platform, a later analysis reported. Study findings and constraints: Three CMV-associated chains were confirmed in vitro to be specific for CMV antigens. Reports indicated that the classifier achieved high specificity and sensitivity in diagnosing cytomegalovirus status.

Some clones are missing from TCRdb's copy, which holds only in-frame ones; the method was immunoSEQ multiplex PCR. The repertoire holds approximately 100,000 clones, under 95% seen once, with around 1.1% in the top ten. The donors were part of the roughly 120-subject validation cohort, which stood apart from the approximately 670-subject first cohort. Germline lookup yields CDR1 MNHEY and CDR2 SMNVEV (reference sequence). V lost 0 bases, J lost 7 bases, and 21 bases lay in between. The CDR3 has 18 residues. Points on this clone: As yet, its antigen is unknown.

This sequence originates from a woman aged 30 to 39 in good health and CMV-seropositive. This sequence joins TRBV27 and TRBJ1-4; the D gene is possibly TRBD1 (5 bases). The sample taken for sequencing was PBMCs. CDR3 sequence reads: CASSLSWAVRLGGEKLFF. CDR3 nucleotides: TGTGCCAGCAGTTTATCGTGGGCAGTAAGATTGGGGGGTGAAAAACTGTTTTTT.